The 12 T cell receptor beta chains listed next were all sequenced from one sample in a study of OX40 agonist ivuxolimab in advanced cancers. The data were produced by immunoSEQ multiplex PCR, yet TCRdb's version contains in-frame clones alone and is incomplete. This sample has approximately 77,000 clones; roughly 89% occur once, and the top ten carry 1.5% to 2%. The sequencing used CD4+ or CD8+ T cells sorted from blood, collected in a trial of the OX40 agonist ivuxolimab. The receptors originated from an adult with an advanced solid tumor such as melanoma, head and neck, liver or kidney cancer.

The chain employs TRBV28 and TRBJ2-1; 12 bases align to TRBD1. The V gene's germline CDR1 is MDHEN and CDR2 SYDVKM. The CDR3 loop spans 14 amino acids. The junction had 7 bases not matched to a gene; V was cut back by 10 bases and J by 6 bases. CDR3 DNA: TGTGCCACCGTGGGACAGGGGGCGAGCAATGAGCAGTTCTTC. Encoded protein: CATVGQGASNEQFF.

Regarding this clone: Within the sample, other DNA sequences also encode this same CDR3. The J gene is TRBJ2-3, the V gene TRBV5-1; no clear D gene. The CDR3 has 11 amino acids. With 1 base removed from V and 5 bases from J, the gap between germline ends came to 2 bases. Germline V CDR1 and CDR2: SGHRS, YFSETQ. CDR3 DNA sequence: TGCGCCAGCAGCTTGAAAGATACGCAGTATTTT. As protein: CASSLKDTQYF.

This clone was counted a single time. The V call is TRBV7-9, the J call TRBJ2-3; 7 bases line up with TRBD1. With V trimmed by 3 bases and J by 3 bases, 3 bases remained unmatched. This CDR3 has 14 residues. Germline V gives CDR1 SEHNR, CDR2 FQNEAQ (reference sequence). The CDR3 DNA sequence: TGTGCCAGCAGCTTGATACAGGGGACAGATACGCAGTATTTT. Protein product: CASSLIQGTDTQYF.

CDR3 residues: CASSFPGGETQYF. CDR3 bases: TGTGCCAGCAGTTTCCCGGGAGGAGAAACGCAGTATTTT. The rearrangement uses TRBV28 and TRBJ2-3; TRBD2 agrees at 7 bases. V gave up 3 bases and J gave up 9 bases; unmatched junction bases: 6. Looked up from germline, CDR1 is MDHEN and CDR2 is SYDVKM. The CDR3 consists of 13 residues.

The gene calls are TRBV19 and TRBJ2-3, with no clear D. Per the germline V gene, CDR1 is LNHDA and CDR2 is SQIVND (reference sequence). The CDR3 is 11 residues long. Trimming cost V 6 bases and J 3 bases, with 4 bases left between them. In DNA, the CDR3 is TGTGCCAGTAGCATTACAGATACGCAGTATTTT. It yields the protein CASSITDTQYF.

As regards this clone: This CDR3 is also generated by other DNA sequences in the sample. The V and J genes are TRBV11-2 and TRBJ1-4, with 7 bases aligning to TRBD1. The CDR3 covers 14 residues. Germline V gives CDR1 SGHAT, CDR2 FQNNGV. The trim removed 5 bases at V and 5 bases at J, leaving 5 bases unmatched. CDR3 region: CASSLGGANEKLFF. CDR3 nucleotide sequence: TGTGCCAGCAGCCTAGGGGGCGCAAATGAAAAACTGTTTTTT.

The rearrangement joins TRBV7-9 to TRBJ2-2, with 7 bases fitting TRBD2. Germline CDR1 is SEHNR and CDR2 is FQNEAQ (reference sequence). This CDR3 is 16 amino acids long. The J segment lost 1 base and the V segment lost 2 bases, leaving 4 bases of the junction unmatched. The CDR3 protein is CASSLRSGGNTGELFF. For the CDR3, the DNA is TGTGCCAGCAGCTTACGATCGGGAGGGAACACCGGGGAGCTGTTTTTT.

The rearrangement links TRBV21-1 to TRBJ2-4; TRBD1 is the table's D call and was not checked against the DNA. TRBV21-1 is a pseudogene segment. The CDR3 is 10 amino acids. The CDR3 is CASEQEIQYF. The CDR3 bases are TGTGCCAGTGAACAGGAAATTCAGTACTTC.

The chain carries TRBV28 and TRBJ1-5, with 9 bases that match TRBD1. Trimming removed 4 bases from V and 7 bases from J; junction bases left unmatched: 11. This CDR3 comprises 16 residues. Germline CDR1 is MDHEN and CDR2 is SYDVKM. CDR3 bases: TGTGCCAGCAGTTCTCCCCACGGGACAGGGAACCAGCCCCAGCATTTT. Encoded protein: CASSSPHGTGNQPQHF.

The chain recombines TRBV5-5 with TRBJ1-2; D not certain. CDR1 SGHKS and CDR2 YYEKEE come from the germline V gene (reference sequence). CDR3 length equals 14 residues. V lost 0 bases and J lost 0, with 6 bases in between. The CDR3 reads CASSLEAANYGYTF. The CDR3 DNA reads TGTGCCAGCAGCTTGGAAGCAGCTAACTATGGCTACACCTTC.

The rearrangement joins TRBV27 to TRBJ2-3; the D is unclear. Germline CDR1 and CDR2: MNHEY and SMNVEV (reference sequence). The CDR3 length is 15 residues. With 2 bases removed from V and 5 bases from J, the gap between germline ends came to 14 bases. The CDR3 reads CASSLGLPRLDTQYF. The CDR3 coding sequence is TGTGCCAGCAGTTTAGGCTTACCGCGCTTAGATACGCAGTATTTT.

This chain connects TRBV7-9 to TRBJ2-3; D ambiguous. In germline, CDR1 is SEHNR, CDR2 FQNEAQ (reference sequence). Trimming took off 4 bases at V and 5 bases at J, with 13 bases between the two ends. The CDR3 length is 14 residues. The CDR3: CASSSYTEIDTQYF. The CDR3 DNA follows: TGTGCCAGCAGCTCTTACACTGAGATAGATACGCAGTATTTT.